This T cell receptor beta chain is from a study of T cells in Graves' hyperthyroidism and ophthalmopathy. RNA transcripts yielded amplified TCR beta CDR3 regions. First-round RT-PCR with HTBI primers amplified the TCR CDR3 region. TCRdb ran MiXCR on the multiplex PCR reads and lists one entry per CDR3 protein. The sample consists of some 400,000 distinct CDR3 sequences, about 18% of them appearing once. As to this clonotype: Its antigen remains unknown.

There are 14 residues in the CDR3. Trimming left V 2 bases short and J 6 bases short, with 14 bases between. Per germline, CDR1 GTSNPN and CDR2 SVGIG (reference sequence). Study findings and constraints: Blood held most thyroid clonotypes expanded above 0.001 frequency. Ophthalmopathy was distinguished from stable hyperthyroidism by 13 V-J signatures. Ophthalmopathy was model-predicted a median 6.5 months pre-onset.

Graves' hyperthyroidism was deemed stable absent ophthalmopathy progression within 18 months. The sample taken for sequencing was blood. The chain couples TRBV30 to TRBJ1-5; the D gene is possibly TRBD1 (6 bases). This receptor was identified in a woman aged 18 to 35 with Graves' hyperthyroidism. CDR3 residues: CAWSYGTGAQPQHF. The CDR3 DNA reads as TGTGCCTGGAGTTACGGAACGGGGGCTCAGCCCCAGCATTTT.